The source of this TCR beta chain is a study of T cell responses to AZD1222 COVID-19 vaccine. There are 13 residues in the CDR3. Germline CDR1 MDHEN, CDR2 SYDVKM. After removal of 4 bases from V and 6 bases from J, the junction contained 2 bases not matched to a gene. The repertoire was sequenced with immunoSEQ multiplex PCR; TCRdb's copy has only in-frame clones and lacks some. Among around 150,000 clones, 90% to 95% were seen once, and the ten largest hold roughly 5%. Material: peripheral blood, obtained on day 0 of AZD1222 vaccination. The rearrangement uses TRBV28 and TRBJ2-2; 7 bases fit TRBD1. This clonotype was sampled from an adult in good health. CDR3 nucleotide sequence: TGTGCCAGCAGTTCACAGGGGCCCGGGGAGCTGTTTTTT. This sequence encodes CASSSQGPGELFF. Together with reference TRBV28 and TRBJ2-2, the CDR3 gives the full variable domain: DVKVTQSSRYLVKRTGEKVFLECVQDMDHENMFWYRQDPGLGLRLIYFSYDVKMKEKGDIPEGYSVSREKKERFSLILESASTNQTSMYLCASSSQGPGELFFGEGSRLTVL.